This entry features one T cell receptor beta chain sequence. Its target is not known. Germline V gene sequence: CDR1 DFQATT, CDR2 SNEGSKA (reference sequence). The CDR3 is 11 amino acids. Trimming left V 3 bases short and J 10 bases short, with 10 bases between. This record belongs to a study of T-cell reconstitution after alpha-beta-depleted transplantation in children. Findings and limits, study-wide: Surviving recipient T cells and intrathymic progenitors accounted for some patients' high TCRbeta diversity at day 60. A year post-transplant, T-cell counts and diversity derived mostly from newly produced T cells. In patients about two months after transplant, alpha-beta T cells reportedly arose from several hundred expanded graft clones.

Construction of the TCRbeta library involved unique molecular identifiers. TCRdb reprocessed the PCR reads via MiXCR and lists one record per CDR3 protein. The sample records approximately 430,000 distinct CDR3 sequences, about a sixth being singletons. Specimen: PBMCs, mostly from graft donor cells, collected 360 days after TCRalphabeta/CD19-depleted stem cell transplant. The TCR sequence derives from a boy less than two years old who had a stem cell transplant for Wiskott-Aldrich syndrome, so the T cells may come from the graft donor. The chain recombines TRBV20-1 with TRBJ2-1; D remains unclear. The DNA for the CDR3 is TGCAGTGCTAGGGGCCCCCAGGAGCAGTTCTTC. It codes for CSARGPQEQFF.